This entry is about one T cell receptor (beta chain). The germline CDR1 and CDR2 sequences are SGHVS and FQNEAQ. This CDR3 contains 17 residues. The V and J ends lost 0 bases and 6 bases, in that order; junction bases with no gene match: 11. The data originate from a study of blood T cell repertoires in COVID-19. Study summary: The samples span acute and convalescent COVID-19 from the United States, Italy and Spain.

Per the study methods: Reference gene primers were amplified, and this amplification served to estimate nucleated cell counts. The repertoire was sequenced with immunoSEQ multiplex PCR; TCRdb's copy has only in-frame clones and lacks some. V and J calls and clone size come straight from that table; D and trimming were deduced from the DNA. Here the sample spans approximately 130,000 clones, approximately 89% being singletons. The chain links TRBV7-8 to TRBJ2-1, with 7 bases fitting TRBD2. The sample taken for sequencing was peripheral blood. This receptor was identified in a human donor in a cohort sampled during active COVID-19. In DNA form, the CDR3 reads TGTGCCAGCAGCTTAGCGCGAGGCGGGAGTCCGGTCAATGAGCAGTTCTTC. The encoded protein is CASSLARGGSPVNEQFF.